Sequencing of this TCR beta chain was carried out in a study of cytomegalovirus exposure and HLA in healthy donors. General study points: Only CMV serostatus was available as immune exposure information. A later analysis linked a missense variant in DCLRE1C to the trimming of TCR beta V and J genes. Most subjects' HLA-A and HLA-B alleles were reportedly predicted from TCR beta sequences. A few of the chains that were CMV-associated were confirmed in vitro to be specific for CMV antigens.

The PCR used 60 Vbeta and 13 Jbeta primers. Clones were sequenced by immunoSEQ multiplex PCR, and TCRdb holds only the in-frame ones, with some missing. The data contain some 170,000 clones, 70% to 85% of them singletons. V lost 0 bases and J lost 7, with 13 bases in between. The germline CDR1 and CDR2 sequences are MGHRA and YSYEKL. The CDR3 contains 16 residues. Details on this clone: Its target is unknown.

The sequencing input was PBMCs. The sequence derives from a woman aged 25 to 39 in good health and CMV-seronegative. The chain joins TRBV4-1 to TRBJ1-6; D is undetermined. The CDR3 loop is CASSQEMGRINSPLHF. The CDR3 region has the DNA TGCGCCAGCAGCCAAGAAATGGGCAGAATAAATTCACCCCTCCACTTT.